The clone carrying this TCR beta chain was detected only a few times. The record originates from a study of beta chain features in type 1 diabetes. Overall study context: Age, gender and cell yields were alike across patients and healthy donors. Examination covered some 99,000,000 sorted cells spanning all samples.

Investigators reverse transcribed all isolated RNA, so they sequenced expressed TCRB transcripts. TCRdb keeps only in-frame clones here, not all; method: immunoSEQ multiplex PCR. This table has about 360,000 clones, over 9.5% appearing once. This CDR3 spans 14 amino acids. Germline CDR1 is MGHDK and CDR2 is SYGVNS. V was cut by 10 bases and J by 2 bases, with 17 bases left in between. The V gene is TRBV25-1, the J gene TRBJ2-5; TRBD1 is a possible D gene (5 bases). The sequence came from a man in his late teens or twenties in good health. Sequencing was performed on naive CD4+ T cells from blood. Written as DNA, the CDR3 is TGTGCCACAGGAGCCAGGACACAACAAGAGACCCAGTACTTC. Translation: CATGARTQQETQYF.